The clone carrying this T cell receptor beta chain appeared a single time. This specimen belongs to a study of T cell changes during pregnancy in multiple sclerosis. Profiled with immunoSEQ multiplex PCR; TCRdb holds only in-frame clones, not every one. The sample lists nearly 45,000 clones, approximately 96% seen once, with about 0.9% in the top ten. The origin of this receptor is a female donor with multiple sclerosis, enrolled in a pregnancy study. The material was peripheral blood, obtained in the second trimester of pregnancy.

Here the CDR3 reads CASSPGGIYEQYF. In DNA form, the CDR3 reads TGTGCCAGCAGCCCGGGGGGGATCTACGAGCAGTACTTC. The chain is built from TRBV11-2 and TRBJ2-7; 8 nucleotides match TRBD2. The germline gives CDR1 SGHAT, CDR2 FQNNGV. This CDR3 comprises 13 residues. The V gene end was trimmed by 5 bases and the J gene end by 3 bases; junction bases not matched to a gene: 3.